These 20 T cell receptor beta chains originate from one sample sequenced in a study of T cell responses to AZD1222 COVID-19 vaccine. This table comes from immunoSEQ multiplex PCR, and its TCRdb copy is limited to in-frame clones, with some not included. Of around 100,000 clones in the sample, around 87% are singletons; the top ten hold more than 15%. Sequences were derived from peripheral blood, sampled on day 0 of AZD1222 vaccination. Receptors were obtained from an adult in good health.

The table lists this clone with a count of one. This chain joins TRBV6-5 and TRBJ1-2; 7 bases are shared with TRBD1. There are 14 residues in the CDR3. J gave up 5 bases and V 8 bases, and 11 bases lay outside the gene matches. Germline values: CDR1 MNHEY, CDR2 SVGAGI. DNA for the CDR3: TGTGCCAGCCTGGCGCCCGGGACAGATTATGGCTACACCTTC. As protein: CASLAPGTDYGYTF.

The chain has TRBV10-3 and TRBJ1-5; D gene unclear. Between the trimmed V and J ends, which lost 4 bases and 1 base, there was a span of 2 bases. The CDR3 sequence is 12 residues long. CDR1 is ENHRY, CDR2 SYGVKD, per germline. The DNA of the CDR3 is TGTGCCATCAGTGGCAGCAATCAGCCCCAGCATTTT. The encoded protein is CAISGSNQPQHF.

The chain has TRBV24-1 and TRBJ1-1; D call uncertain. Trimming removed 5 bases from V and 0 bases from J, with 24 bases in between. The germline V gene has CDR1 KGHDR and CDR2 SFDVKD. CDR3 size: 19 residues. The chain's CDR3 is CATSAASGSSGSLNTEAFF. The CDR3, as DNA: TGTGCCACCAGTGCAGCATCAGGATCATCCGGGAGCTTGAACACTGAAGCTTTCTTT.

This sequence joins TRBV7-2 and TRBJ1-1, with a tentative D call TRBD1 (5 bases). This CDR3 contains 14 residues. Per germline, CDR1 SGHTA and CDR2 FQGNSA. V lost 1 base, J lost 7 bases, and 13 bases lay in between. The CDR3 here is CASSLGGTRLEAFF. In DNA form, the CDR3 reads TGTGCCAGCAGCTTAGGGGGGACTAGGCTTGAAGCTTTCTTT.

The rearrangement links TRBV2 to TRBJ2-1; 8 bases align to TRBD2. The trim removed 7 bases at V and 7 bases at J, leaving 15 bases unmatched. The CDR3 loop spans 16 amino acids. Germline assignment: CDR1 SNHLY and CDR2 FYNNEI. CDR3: CASTLDRAGAGNEQFF. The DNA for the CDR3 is TGTGCCAGCACCTTGGATAGAGCGGGGGCGGGGAATGAGCAGTTCTTC. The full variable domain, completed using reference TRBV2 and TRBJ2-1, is EPEVTQTPSHQVTQMGQEVILRCVPISNHLYFYWYRQILGQKVEFLVSFYNNEISEKSEIFDDQFSVERPDGSNFTLKIRSTKLEDSAMYFCASTLDRAGAGNEQFFGPGTRLTVL.

The DNA for the CDR3 is TGTGCCAGCAGCTACACACCCCTAGGGGGCTACACCTTC. Its translation is CASSYTPLGGYTF. This sequence joins TRBV6-5 and TRBJ1-2; no firm D call. CDR3 length: 13 amino acids. V lost 6 bases, J lost 8 bases, and 16 bases lay in between. Germline V CDR1 and CDR2: MNHEY, SVGAGI.

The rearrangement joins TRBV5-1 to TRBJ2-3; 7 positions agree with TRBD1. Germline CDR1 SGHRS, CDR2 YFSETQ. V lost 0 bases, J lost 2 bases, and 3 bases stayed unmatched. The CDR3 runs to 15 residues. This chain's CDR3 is CASSLGGQSTDTQYF. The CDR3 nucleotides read TGCGCCAGCAGCTTGGGGGGACAGTCCACAGATACGCAGTATTTT. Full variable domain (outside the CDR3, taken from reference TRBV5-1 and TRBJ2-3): KAGVTQTPRYLIKTRGQQVTLSCSPISGHRSVSWYQQTPGQGLQFLFEYFSETQRNKGNFPGRFSGRQFSNSRSEMNVSTLELGDSALYLCASSLGGQSTDTQYFGPGTRLTVL.

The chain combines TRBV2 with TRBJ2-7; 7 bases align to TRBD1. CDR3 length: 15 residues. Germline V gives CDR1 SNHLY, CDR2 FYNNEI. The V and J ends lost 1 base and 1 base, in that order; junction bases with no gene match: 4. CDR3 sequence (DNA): TGTGCCAGCAGTGAAGGGGACAGTTCATCCTACGAGCAGTACTTC. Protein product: CASSEGDSSSYEQYF.

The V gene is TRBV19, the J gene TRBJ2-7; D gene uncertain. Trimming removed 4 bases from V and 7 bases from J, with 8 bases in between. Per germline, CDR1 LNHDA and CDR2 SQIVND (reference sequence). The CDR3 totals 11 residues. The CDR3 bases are TGTGCCAGTAGTACAGCTAGGGAGCAGTACTTC. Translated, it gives CASSTAREQYF.

The DNA of the CDR3 is TGTGCCTGGAGACAGGGTCGAGGATCGGAGTACTTC. Its translation: CAWRQGRGSEYF. The chain carries TRBV30 and TRBJ2-7; the D gene is possibly TRBD1 (6 bases). In germline, CDR1 is GTSNPN, CDR2 SVGIG (reference sequence). The germline V and J ends were trimmed by 3 bases and 11 bases, with 17 bases remaining between them. CDR3 length equals 12 residues.

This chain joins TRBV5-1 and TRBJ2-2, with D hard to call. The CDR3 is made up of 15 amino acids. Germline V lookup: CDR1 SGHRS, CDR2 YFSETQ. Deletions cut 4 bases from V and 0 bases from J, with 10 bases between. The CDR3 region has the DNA TGCGCCAGCAGCCTAGACGCTGCGAACACCGGGGAGCTGTTTTTT. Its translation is CASSLDAANTGELFF.

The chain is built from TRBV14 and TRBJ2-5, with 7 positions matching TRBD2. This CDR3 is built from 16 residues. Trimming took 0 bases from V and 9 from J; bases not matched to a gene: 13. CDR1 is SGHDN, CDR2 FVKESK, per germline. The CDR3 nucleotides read TGTGCCAGCAGCCAAGATCTACTAGCGTCGGGATACGCCCAGTACTTC. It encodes CASSQDLLASGYAQYF.

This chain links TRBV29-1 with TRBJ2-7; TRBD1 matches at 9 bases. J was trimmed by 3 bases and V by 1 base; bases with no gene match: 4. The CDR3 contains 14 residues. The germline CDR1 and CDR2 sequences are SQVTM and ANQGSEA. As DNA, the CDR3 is TGCAGCGTTGAAGCCGACAGGGGGGTCTACGAGCAGTACTTC. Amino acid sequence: CSVEADRGVYEQYF.

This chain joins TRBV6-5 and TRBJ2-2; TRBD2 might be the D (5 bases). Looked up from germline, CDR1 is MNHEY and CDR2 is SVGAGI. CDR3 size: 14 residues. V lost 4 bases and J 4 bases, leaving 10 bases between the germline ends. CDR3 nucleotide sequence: TGTGCCAGCAGTTCTAGAGGGCTCACCGGGGAGCTGTTTTTT. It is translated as CASSSRGLTGELFF.

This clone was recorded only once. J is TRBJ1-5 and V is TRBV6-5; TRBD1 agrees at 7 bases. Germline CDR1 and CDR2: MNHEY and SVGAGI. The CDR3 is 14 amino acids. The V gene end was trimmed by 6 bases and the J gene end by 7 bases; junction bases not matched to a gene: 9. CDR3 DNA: TGTGCCAGCAGAAACCGACAGGGTGAACAGCCCCAGCATTTT. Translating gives CASRNRQGEQPQHF.

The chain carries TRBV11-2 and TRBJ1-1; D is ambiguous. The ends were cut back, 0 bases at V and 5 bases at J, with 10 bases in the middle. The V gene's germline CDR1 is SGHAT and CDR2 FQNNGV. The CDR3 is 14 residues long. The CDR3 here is CASSLDARSTEAFF. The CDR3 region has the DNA TGTGCCAGCAGCTTAGATGCTCGGAGTACTGAAGCTTTCTTT.

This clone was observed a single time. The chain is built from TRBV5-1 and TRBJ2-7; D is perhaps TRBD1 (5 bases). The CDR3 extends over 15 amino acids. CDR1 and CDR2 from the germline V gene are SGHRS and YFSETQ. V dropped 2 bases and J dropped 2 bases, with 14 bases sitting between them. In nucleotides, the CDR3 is TGCGCCAGCAGCTTAGTCAGGGATATGACCTACGAGCAGTACTTC. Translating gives CASSLVRDMTYEQYF.

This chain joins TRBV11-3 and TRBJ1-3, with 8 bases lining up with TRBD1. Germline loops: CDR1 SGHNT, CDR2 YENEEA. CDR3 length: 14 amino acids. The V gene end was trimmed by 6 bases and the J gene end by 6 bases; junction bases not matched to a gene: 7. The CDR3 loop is CASSTTGVLNTIYF. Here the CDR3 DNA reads TGTGCCAGCAGTACGACAGGGGTCTTAAACACCATATATTTT.

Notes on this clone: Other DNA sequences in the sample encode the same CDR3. The CDR3 DNA follows: TGTGCCAGCAGCGTAGACCTAGCCGGAGAGACCCAGTACTTC. Protein sequence: CASSVDLAGETQYF. The chain employs TRBV9 and TRBJ2-5; D might be TRBD2 (5 bases). Trimming cost V 0 bases and J 4 bases, with 10 bases left between them. Germline loops: CDR1 SGDLS, CDR2 YYNGEE. The CDR3 runs 14 residues. The complete variable domain, with remaining parts taken from reference TRBV9 and TRBJ2-5, reads DSGVTQTPKHLITATGQRVTLRCSPRSGDLSVYWYQQSLDQGLQFLIQYYNGEERAKGNILERFSAQQFPDLHSELNLSSLELGDSALYFCASSVDLAGETQYFGPGTRLLVL.

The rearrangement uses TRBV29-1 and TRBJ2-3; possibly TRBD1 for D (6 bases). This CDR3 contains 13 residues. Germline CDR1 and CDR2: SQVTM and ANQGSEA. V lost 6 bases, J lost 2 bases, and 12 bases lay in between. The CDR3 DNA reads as TGCAGCGTGGCCCGACAGGCCACAGATACGCAGTATTTT. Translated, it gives CSVARQATDTQYF.